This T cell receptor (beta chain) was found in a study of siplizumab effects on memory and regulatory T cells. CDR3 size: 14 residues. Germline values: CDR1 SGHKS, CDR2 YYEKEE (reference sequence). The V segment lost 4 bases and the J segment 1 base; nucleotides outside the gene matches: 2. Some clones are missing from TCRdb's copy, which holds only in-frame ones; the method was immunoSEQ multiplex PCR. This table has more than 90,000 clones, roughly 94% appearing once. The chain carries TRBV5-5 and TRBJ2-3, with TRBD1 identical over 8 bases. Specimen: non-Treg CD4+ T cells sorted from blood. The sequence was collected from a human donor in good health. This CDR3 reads CASSPDRGTDTQYF. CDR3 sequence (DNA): TGTGCCAGCAGCCCGGACAGGGGCACAGATACGCAGTATTTT.